This entry features one TCR beta chain sequence. Its antigen is unknown. No quality values exist for individual bases; no much larger clone is one base distant. CDR1 and CDR2 are read off the germline V gene as LGHNA and YSLEER. V and J are truncated by 1 base and 7 bases respectively, leaving an intervening sequence of 10 bases. Spanning cysteine to phenylalanine, the CDR3 consists of 13 amino acids. Only CDR3 DNA is held: 39 bases, read in frame from base 1. This entry comes from a study of patients and donors after allogeneic stem cell transplantation (dated by TCRdb to the early 2020s). Receptor libraries were prepared by RT-PCR. Instrument on record: NextSeq 550. TCRdb itself trimmed the public reads at Q25 with fastp, ran MiXCR and retained productive beta chains. Each CDR3 protein appears once, grouped with its most common genes and DNA. The sample yields approximately 150,000 distinct CDR3 sequences; approximately 37% were counted once. The ten largest clones represent 40% to 55% of the sample.

Input material: blood, either unsorted or a sorted T cell fraction (not recorded which). The clonotype originates from a human donor who was either an allogeneic HSCT recipient or a stem cell or donor lymphocyte infusion donor (not recorded which). It is not recorded whose cells these are; they may come from a transplant donor. The V and J segments used are TRBV4-3 and TRBJ1-1, with the D gene call left open. Here the CDR3 is given as CASSQVLGNEAFF. The nucleotides read TGCGCCAGCAGCCAAGTATTGGGGAATGAAGCTTTCTTT.